Shown below are 4 T cell receptor beta chains from a single sample sequenced in a study of blood T cells in healthy people across ages. It was with a sample-barcoded 5' primer and a J-beta primer mix that a second PCR of roughly 7 to 12 cycles was run. Each CDR3 protein gets one entry after TCRdb re-called the 5' RACE reads with MiXCR. The table shows 700,000 to 950,000 distinct CDR3 sequences, with approximately 43% occurring only once. Sequencing was performed on blood. These receptors originate from a woman aged 60-75 years in good health.

Remarks on this clonotype: The junction shows a germline mismatch at one end, possibly a read error. The chain carries TRBV27 and TRBJ2-1; 10 nucleotides align to TRBD2. There are 16 residues in the CDR3. The germline V gene has CDR1 MNHEY and CDR2 SMNVEV (reference sequence). In nucleotides, the CDR3 is TGTACCAGCAGCTATCGAGCGGGAGGGGCCTACAATGAGCAGTTCTTC. Encoded protein: CTSSYRAGGAYNEQFF.

Many counts were recorded for this clonotype. The junction differs from germline at one of its ends, possibly a read error. The chain joins TRBV5-1 to TRBJ2-7; D might be TRBD1 (6 bases). There are 12 residues in the CDR3. Germline values: CDR1 SGHRS, CDR2 YFSETQ. This CDR3 reads CASSRTEYEQYF. The CDR3, as DNA: TGTGCCAGCAGCCGGACAGAGTACGAGCAGTACTTC.

This clonotype was found once. This chain links TRBV6-6 with TRBJ1-3; D might be TRBD1 (5 bases). This CDR3 has 16 residues. Germline V CDR1 and CDR2: MNHNY, SVGAGI (reference sequence). The V end lost 0 bases, the J end lost 0 bases, and 9 bases lay between the germline ends. In DNA form, the CDR3 reads TGTGCCAGCAGTTACTCTCAGGGCCTCTCTGGAAACACCATATATTTT. It translates to CASSYSQGLSGNTIYF.

This clonotype was picked up many times. The gene calls are TRBV10-3 and TRBJ2-7; 7 bases map to TRBD2. The germline gives CDR1 ENHRY, CDR2 SYGVKD. The V gene end was trimmed by 3 bases and the J gene end by 5 bases; junction bases not matched to a gene: 10. CDR3 length: 15 residues. The DNA for the CDR3 is TGTGCCATCAGTGATCCGAGCGGGGTAGTTCACGAGCAGTACTTC. The encoded protein is CAISDPSGVVHEQYF.